This T cell receptor beta chain originates from a study of blood T cell repertoires in COVID-19. At the level of the study: Donors in the United States, Italy and Spain gave samples during acute or convalescent COVID-19.

This clone showed up just a few times. The V gene lost 4 bases and the J gene lost 7 bases, with 15 bases spanning the gap. CDR3 size: 15 residues. Germline lookup yields CDR1 SGDLS and CDR2 YYNGEE. The protocol was immunoSEQ multiplex PCR, while the TCRdb copy is restricted to in-frame clones and leaves out a portion. The sample lists roughly 220,000 clones, approximately 82% seen once, with roughly 1.4% in the top ten. This receptor was taken from a woman between 40 and 55 years old who had recovered from COVID-19. What was sequenced was peripheral blood. The chain carries TRBV9 and TRBJ1-6; no firm D call. DNA for the CDR3: TGTGCCAGCAGCCCCATGACGTCGGGGAATTCACCCCTCCACTTT. This gives the protein CASSPMTSGNSPLHF. The full variable domain, in which reference TRBV9 and TRBJ1-6 provide the parts outside the CDR3, is DSGVTQTPKHLITATGQRVTLRCSPRSGDLSVYWYQQSLDQGLQFLIQYYNGEERAKGNILERFSAQQFPDLHSELNLSSLELGDSALYFCASSPMTSGNSPLHFGNGTRLTVT.